Each of the 7 T cell receptor beta chains below was sequenced from the same sample in a study of cytomegalovirus exposure and HLA in healthy donors. PCR was performed using 60 Vbeta and 13 Jbeta primers. The repertoire was sequenced with immunoSEQ multiplex PCR; TCRdb's copy has only in-frame clones and lacks some. The top ten hold around 6.6% of the sample, which has 150,000 or so clones, 70% to 85% seen once. Material for sequencing was PBMCs. Source of these receptors: a man aged 45 to 65 in good health and CMV-seropositive.

The rearrangement links TRBV11-3 to TRBJ1-1; 9 nucleotides align to TRBD1. J gave up 4 bases and V 5 bases, and 8 bases lay outside the gene matches. Germline loops: CDR1 SGHNT, CDR2 YENEEA. The CDR3 is 15 amino acids. CDR3 sequence: CASSPTGGAGTEAFF. Here the CDR3 DNA reads TGTGCCAGCAGCCCCACAGGGGGCGCCGGCACTGAAGCTTTCTTT.

The J gene is TRBJ1-3, the V gene TRBV7-9; a possible D gene is TRBD1 (6 bases). The germline V gene encodes CDR1 SEHNR and CDR2 FQNEAQ (reference sequence). Trimming left V 4 bases short and J 0 bases short, with 13 bases between. The CDR3 loop spans 16 amino acids. The CDR3 DNA is TGTGCCAGCAGCTCCACAGGGACACACTCTGGAAACACCATATATTTT. Its protein is CASSSTGTHSGNTIYF. The full variable domain, completed using reference TRBV7-9 and TRBJ1-3, is DTGVSQNPRHKITKRGQNVTFRCDPISEHNRLYWYRQTLGQGPEFLTYFQNEAQLEKSRLLSDRFSAERPKGSFSTLEIQRTEQGDSAMYLCASSSTGTHSGNTIYFGEGSWLTVV.

This clone came up once. The rearrangement joins TRBV19 to TRBJ2-7; no firm D call. V was shortened by 3 bases and J by 0 bases, with 9 bases between the two germline ends. This CDR3 has 14 amino acids. Germline CDR1 is LNHDA and CDR2 is SQIVND (reference sequence). The CDR3 DNA follows: TGTGCCAGTAGTATGTACAGAACCTCCTACGAGCAGTACTTC. Translating gives CASSMYRTSYEQYF.

The rearrangement uses TRBV9 and TRBJ1-6, with a possible D match to TRBD1 (6 bases). The V gene lost 4 bases and the J gene lost 3 bases, with 11 bases spanning the gap. In germline, CDR1 is SGDLS, CDR2 YYNGEE. The length of the CDR3 is 15 residues. The chain's CDR3 is CASSFQTGYNSPLHF. CDR3 in DNA: TGTGCCAGCAGCTTCCAGACAGGCTATAATTCACCCCTCCACTTT. Complete variable domain (other parts from reference TRBV9 and TRBJ1-6): DSGVTQTPKHLITATGQRVTLRCSPRSGDLSVYWYQQSLDQGLQFLIQYYNGEERAKGNILERFSAQQFPDLHSELNLSSLELGDSALYFCASSFQTGYNSPLHFGNGTRLTVT.

The chain carries TRBV12-5 and TRBJ1-5; D not certain. The CDR3 is 15 residues long. Trimming shortened V by 0 bases and J by 6 bases, and 12 bases separated the two germline ends. The germline V gene encodes CDR1 LGHNT and CDR2 FRNRAP. In DNA form, the CDR3 reads TGTGCTAGTGGTTTGGTAGCAGCGGGGATTCAGCCCCAGCATTTT. It encodes CASGLVAAGIQPQHF.

This chain connects TRBV5-1 to TRBJ2-7; 11 positions agree with TRBD1. There are 15 residues in the CDR3. Germline V gives CDR1 SGHRS, CDR2 YFSETQ. After removal of 3 bases from V and 4 bases from J, the junction contained 6 bases not matched to a gene. CDR3 loop: CASSWGQGGPYEQYF. Written as DNA, the CDR3 is TGCGCCAGCAGCTGGGGACAGGGGGGGCCTTACGAGCAGTACTTC.

The chain employs TRBV27 and TRBJ2-3, with 7 bases aligning to TRBD2. The germline V gene has CDR1 MNHEY and CDR2 SMNVEV (reference sequence). This CDR3 comprises 15 residues. Trimming took 5 bases from V and 2 from J; bases not matched to a gene: 7. CDR3 in amino acids: CASSPKAGNTDTQYF. In DNA, the CDR3 is TGTGCCAGCAGTCCGAAAGCGGGGAACACAGATACGCAGTATTTT.